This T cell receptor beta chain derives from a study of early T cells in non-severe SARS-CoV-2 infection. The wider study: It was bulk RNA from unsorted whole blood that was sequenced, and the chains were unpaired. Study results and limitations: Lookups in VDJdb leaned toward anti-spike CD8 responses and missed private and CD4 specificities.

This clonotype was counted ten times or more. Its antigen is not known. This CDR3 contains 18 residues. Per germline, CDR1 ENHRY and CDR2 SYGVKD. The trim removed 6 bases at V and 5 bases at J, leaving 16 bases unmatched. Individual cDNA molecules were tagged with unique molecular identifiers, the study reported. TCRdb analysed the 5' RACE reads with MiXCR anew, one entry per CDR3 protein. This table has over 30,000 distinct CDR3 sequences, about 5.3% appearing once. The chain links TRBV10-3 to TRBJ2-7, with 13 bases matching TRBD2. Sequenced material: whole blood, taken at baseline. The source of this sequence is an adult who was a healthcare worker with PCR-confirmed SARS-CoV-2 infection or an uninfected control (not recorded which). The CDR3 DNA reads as TGTGCCATCAGCTCACTACTAGCGGGAGGGCGAGTGGTACACGAGCAGTACTTC. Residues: CAISSLLAGGRVVHEQYF.